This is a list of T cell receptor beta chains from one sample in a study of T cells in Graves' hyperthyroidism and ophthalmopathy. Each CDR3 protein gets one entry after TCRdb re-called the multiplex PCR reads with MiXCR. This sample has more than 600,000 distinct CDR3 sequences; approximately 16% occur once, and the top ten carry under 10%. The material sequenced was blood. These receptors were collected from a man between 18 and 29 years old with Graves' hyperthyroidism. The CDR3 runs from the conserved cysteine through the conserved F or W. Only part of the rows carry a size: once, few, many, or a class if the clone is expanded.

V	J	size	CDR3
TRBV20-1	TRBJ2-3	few	CSARVSVATDTQYF
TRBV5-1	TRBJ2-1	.	CASSPSGEGEQFF
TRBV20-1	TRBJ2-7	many	CSGSDRGPYEQYF
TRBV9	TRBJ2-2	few	CASSVEHRLMNTGELFF
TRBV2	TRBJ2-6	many	CASRARAGANVLTF
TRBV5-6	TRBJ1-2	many	CASSLETGPPYGYTF
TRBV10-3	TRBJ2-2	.	CAISVLGRAGELFF
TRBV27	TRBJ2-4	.	CASSPPGGREKNIQYF
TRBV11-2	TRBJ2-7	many	CASSFGPLTYEQYF
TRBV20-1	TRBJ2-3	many	CSATTGTDTQYF
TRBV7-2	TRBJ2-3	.	CASSFALSTDTQYF
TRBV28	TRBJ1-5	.	CASSDYRANQPQHF
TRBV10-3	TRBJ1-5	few	CAISQQEGVVQPQHF
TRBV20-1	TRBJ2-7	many	CSAAGQESYEQYF
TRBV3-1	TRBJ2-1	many	CASSQGTSGNNEQFF
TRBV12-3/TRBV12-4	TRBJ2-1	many	CASSRLLSSGRAINEQFF
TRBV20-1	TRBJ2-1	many	CSAELPGLAGFSSYNEQFF
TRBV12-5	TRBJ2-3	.	CASGLRTSGSTDTQYF
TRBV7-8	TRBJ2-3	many	CASSHSGRRTDTQYF
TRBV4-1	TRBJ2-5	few	CASSQDHRGHQETQYF
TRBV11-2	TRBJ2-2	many	CASSLARDGELFF
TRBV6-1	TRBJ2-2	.	CASKEQLVHTGELFF
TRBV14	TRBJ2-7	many	CASSQEGLAGGRYEQYF
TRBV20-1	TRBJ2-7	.	CSALEQGGGYEQYF
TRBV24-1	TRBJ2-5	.	CATSASDKGEETQYF
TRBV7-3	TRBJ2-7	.	CASRHRGHEQYF
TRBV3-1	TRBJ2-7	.	CASSQDNVGGGRIYEQYF